This TCR beta chain comes out of a study of T cell changes during pregnancy in multiple sclerosis. This clone showed up just once. Produced via immunoSEQ multiplex PCR; TCRdb's table is partial and in-frame only. The sample consists of under 35,000 clones, under 90% of them appearing once. With V trimmed by 6 bases and J by 2 bases, 10 bases remained unmatched. Germline V gene lookup returns CDR1 MNHNS and CDR2 SASEGT. The CDR3 spans 15 residues. This TCR was recovered from a female donor with multiple sclerosis, enrolled in a pregnancy study. The chain links TRBV6-1 to TRBJ2-7; 7 positions agree with TRBD1. The sequencing used CD8+ T cells from peripheral blood mononuclear cells, collected after pregnancy. The CDR3 here is CASRPFTGAAYEQYF. The CDR3 DNA reads as TGTGCCAGCAGGCCTTTCACAGGGGCGGCCTACGAGCAGTACTTC.